The 15 T cell receptor beta chains below all came from one sample that was sequenced in a study of shared clonotypes between healthy human individuals. Generated by immunoSEQ multiplex PCR, the TCRdb table keeps only in-frame clones and is missing some. Here the sample spans 97,000 or so clones, about half being singletons. Sequencing was done on a sample of PBMCs. Receptors were obtained from a woman aged 40 to 49 in good health. Some clones in this sample may be carry-over from other donors' samples.

The chain employs TRBV4-2 and TRBJ1-5; no clear D. The CDR3 runs to 15 residues. Germline V gene data show CDR1 as LGHNA and CDR2 as YNFKEQ. The ends were cut back, 4 bases at V and 4 bases at J, with 14 bases in the middle. The CDR3 spells CASSRAGAQNQPQHF. CDR3 bases: TGTGCCAGCAGCCGCGCCGGTGCTCAAAATCAGCCCCAGCATTTT.

The chain is built from TRBV6-6 and TRBJ2-5; 8 bases line up with TRBD1. This CDR3 spans 15 amino acids. The J segment lost 5 bases and the V segment lost 5 bases, leaving 10 bases of the junction unmatched. The germline V gene encodes CDR1 MNHNY and CDR2 SVGAGI (reference sequence). DNA of the CDR3: TGTGCCAGCAGTCAACCCGCAGGGGGCGGCGAGACCCAGTACTTC. Translated: CASSQPAGGGETQYF.

This clone was observed once. The V and J genes are TRBV2 and TRBJ1-5; maybe TRBD1 (5 bases). The CDR3 contains 15 residues. Germline CDR1 reads SNHLY; CDR2 reads FYNNEI. Trimming removed 6 bases from V and 2 bases from J, with 14 bases in between. The CDR3 sequence is CASSWTRAGNQPQHF. The CDR3 DNA sequence: TGTGCCAGCAGCTGGACAAGGGCAGGCAATCAGCCCCAGCATTTT.

The CDR3 coding sequence is TGCGCCAGCAGCCAAGGACTAGCGGGAGGAGCAGATACGCAGTATTTT. This sequence encodes CASSQGLAGGADTQYF. The V gene is TRBV4-3, the J gene TRBJ2-3; 13 nucleotides match TRBD2. The CDR3 covers 16 residues. The germline CDR1 and CDR2 sequences are LGHNA and YSLEER. The V gene end was trimmed by 1 base and the J gene end by 4 bases; junction bases not matched to a gene: 2.

V and J are TRBV6-6 and TRBJ2-5; 8 bases fit TRBD2. The J call may be in error: the DNA end matches TRBJ2-7 better. Germline V lookup: CDR1 MNHNY, CDR2 SVGAGI (reference sequence). This CDR3 is 15 amino acids long. The CDR3 DNA reads as TGTGCCAGCAGAGAAAGCGGGAGAGTCTCCTACGAGCAGTACTTC. Its translation: CASRESGRVSYEQYF.

The genes are TRBV11-1 and TRBJ2-7; perhaps TRBD1 as D (5 bases). V lost 6 bases, J lost 0 bases, and 12 bases lay in between. Germline CDR1 reads SGHAT; CDR2 reads FQDESV (reference sequence). The CDR3 totals 14 residues. CDR3 loop: CASRQARSSYEQYF. DNA of the CDR3: TGTGCCAGCAGACAGGCCCGAAGCTCCTACGAGCAGTACTTC.

The table lists this clone with many counts. This chain links TRBV10-3 with TRBJ1-2; D perhaps matches TRBD1 (5 bases). The germline CDR1 and CDR2 sequences are ENHRY and SYGVKD. V lost 6 bases, J lost 2 bases, and 10 bases lay in between. This CDR3 region has 13 residues. The CDR3 DNA reads TGTGCCATCAGCAGGGAGCTAAACTATGGCTACACCTTC. Translated: CAISRELNYGYTF.

A few counts support this clone. DNA of the CDR3: TGCAGTGCTCAATTTGAAAAACTGTTTTTT. As protein: CSAQFEKLFF. The chain couples TRBV20-1 to TRBJ1-4, with D unresolved. This CDR3 spans 10 amino acids. Germline loops: CDR1 DFQATT, CDR2 SNEGSKA (reference sequence). The V and J ends lost 5 bases and 7 bases respectively, with 5 bases between them.

The chain combines TRBV7-2 with TRBJ2-5; weak D call: TRBD1 (5 bases). V was pared by 2 bases and J by 6 bases, with 16 bases between. Germline CDR1 is SGHTA and CDR2 is FQGNSA. The CDR3 totals 15 residues. The CDR3 DNA sequence: TGTGCCAGCAGCTTAAACGCGCAGGGTTCGAAGACCCAGTACTTC. Translation: CASSLNAQGSKTQYF.

This chain uses TRBV18 with TRBJ2-3; D gene unclear. V was trimmed by 3 bases and J by 3 bases, leaving 7 bases between them. This CDR3 has 13 residues. The germline CDR1 and CDR2 sequences are KGHSH and LQKENI. In DNA, the CDR3 is TGTGCCAGCTCACCCCAAAAAACAGATACGCAGTATTTT. The encoded protein is CASSPQKTDTQYF.

This clone was seen more than once but under ten times. The chain combines TRBV6-6 with TRBJ1-5; maybe TRBD1 (6 bases). CDR1 is MNHNY, CDR2 SVGAGI, per germline (reference sequence). V was cut by 6 bases and J by 3 bases, with 12 bases left in between. This CDR3 has 14 residues. CDR3 sequence reads: CASSDRDINQPQHF. DNA of the CDR3: TGTGCCAGCAGCGACCGGGACATCAATCAGCCCCAGCATTTT.

Remarks on this clone: This sequence is one base from a far larger clone and is likely a read error. J is TRBJ1-2 and V is TRBV19; 7 bases are shared with TRBD1. The CDR3 covers 11 residues. Germline CDR1 is LNHDA and CDR2 is SQIVND (reference sequence). The CDR3 here is CASRTGDGCTF. In DNA form, the CDR3 reads TGTGCCAGTAGAACAGGGGATGGCTGCACCTTC. Combining the CDR3 with reference TRBV19 and TRBJ1-2 gives the whole variable domain DGGITQSPKYLFRKEGQNVTLSCEQNLNHDAMYWYRQDPGQGLRLIYYSQIVNDFQKGDIAEGYSVSREKKESFPLTVTSAQKNPTAFYLCASRTGDGCTFGSGTRLTVV.

This clone has just one count. The chain is built from TRBV19 and TRBJ2-3, with D possibly TRBD2 on 6 matching bases. The CDR3 contains 16 residues. The germline V gene has CDR1 LNHDA and CDR2 SQIVND (reference sequence). V was shortened by 3 bases and J by 2 bases, with 15 bases between the two germline ends. DNA of the CDR3: TGTGCCAGTAGTATGTATGGTAGCGGATCCACAGATACGCAGTATTTT. This codes for CASSMYGSGSTDTQYF.

This clone turned up a few times. The V gene is TRBV29-1, the J gene TRBJ2-7; 11 nucleotides line up with TRBD1. Looked up from germline, CDR1 is SQVTM and CDR2 is ANQGSEA. This CDR3 region has 13 residues. Germline trimming cut 7 bases from V and 3 bases from J; bases unmatched to any gene: 5. The DNA of the CDR3 is TGCAGCGCTGGGACAGGGGGTATCTACGAGCAGTACTTC. It specifies CSAGTGGIYEQYF.

This clone was recorded at least ten times. The V and J genes are TRBV30 and TRBJ2-7; D remains ambiguous. V was trimmed by 0 bases and J by 2 bases, leaving 8 bases between them. This CDR3 region has 13 residues. Germline loops: CDR1 GTSNPN, CDR2 SVGIG (reference sequence). The CDR3 DNA reads as TGTGCCTGGAGTGTCGGGCACCCCTACGAGCAGTACTTC. Its translation: CAWSVGHPYEQYF.